The 32 T cell receptor beta chains in this list originate from one sample, sequenced in a study of identical twins. TCRdb itself ran the 5' RACE reads through MiXCR, one entry per CDR3 protein. The sample carries around 340,000 distinct CDR3 sequences, over 9% recorded once. This sample also appeared in a second study, on yellow fever vaccine responses in identical twins.

Sequencing used CD8+ T cells sorted from blood. The source of these receptors is a young woman in good health.

The gene calls are TRBV5-6 and TRBJ2-7; 8 bases fit TRBD2. The V and J ends lost 1 base and 0 bases, in that order; junction bases with no gene match: 12. The V gene's germline CDR1 is SGHDT and CDR2 YYEEEE. The CDR3 length is 18 residues. CDR3 residues: CASSLISSGSPSSYEQYF. The CDR3 nucleotides read TGTGCCAGCAGCTTGATTTCGAGCGGGAGCCCTAGCTCCTACGAGCAGTACTTC. Full variable domain (outside the CDR3, taken from reference TRBV5-6 and TRBJ2-7): DAGVTQSPTHLIKTRGQQVTLRCSPKSGHDTVSWYQQALGQGPQFIFQYYEEEERQRGNFPDRFSGHQFPNYSSELNVNALLLGDSALYLCASSLISSGSPSSYEQYFGPGTRLTVT.

This clonotype was seen a few times. This chain connects TRBV5-5 to TRBJ1-4; 9 nucleotides agree with TRBD1. The J segment lost 11 bases and the V segment lost 4 bases, leaving 6 bases of the junction unmatched. Per the germline V gene, CDR1 is SGHKS and CDR2 is YYEKEE (reference sequence). This CDR3 is built from 13 residues. The CDR3 sequence: CASSGNRGLKLFF. Here the CDR3 DNA reads TGTGCCAGCAGCGGTAACAGGGGGCTGAAACTGTTTTTT. Based on the CDR3 plus reference TRBV5-5 and TRBJ1-4, the full variable domain is DAGVTQSPTHLIKTRGQQVTLRCSPISGHKSVSWYQQVLGQGPQFIFQYYEKEERGRGNFPDRFSARQFPNYSSELNVNALLLGDSALYLCASSGNRGLKLFFGSGTQLSVL.

The sample holds many counts of this clonotype. V is TRBV5-1 and J is TRBJ2-3; 9 bases line up with TRBD1. From germline, CDR1 is SGHRS and CDR2 YFSETQ. V was pared by 0 bases and J by 3 bases, with 5 bases of the junction left unmatched. CDR3 length: 16 amino acids. The CDR3 nucleotides read TGCGCCAGCAGCTTGGAGGGACAGGGTCTGACAGATACGCAGTATTTT. This gives the protein CASSLEGQGLTDTQYF.

The chain has TRBV4-1 and TRBJ2-7, with D maybe TRBD1 (6 bases). Trimming pared 0 bases from V and 2 bases from J, leaving 11 bases between. Germline V gene data show CDR1 as MGHRA and CDR2 as YSYEKL. The CDR3 is 15 residues long. CDR3 in DNA: TGCGCCAGCAGCCAAGATCAGGGGCTCGCCTACGAGCAGTACTTC. Translating it yields CASSQDQGLAYEQYF.

The rearrangement uses TRBV4-1 and TRBJ2-1; D unresolved. The V end lost 1 base, the J end lost 0 bases, and 7 bases lay between the germline ends. This CDR3 has 15 residues. Per the germline V gene, CDR1 is MGHRA and CDR2 is YSYEKL. In DNA, the CDR3 is TGCGCCAGCAGCCAAGGGCGTAGCTCCTACAATGAGCAGTTCTTC. This translates into CASSQGRSSYNEQFF.

This clonotype appeared a few times. The chain links TRBV6-5 to TRBJ2-7; 7 bases line up with TRBD1. Looked up from germline, CDR1 is MNHEY and CDR2 is SVGAGI. CDR3 length equals 14 residues. The J segment lost 3 bases and the V segment lost 5 bases, leaving 7 bases of the junction unmatched. The CDR3 protein is CASSHGQVGYEQYV. CDR3 nucleotide sequence: TGTGCCAGCAGTCACGGACAGGTTGGCTACGAGCAGTACGTC.

This clonotype was counted a few times. The chain employs TRBV5-8 and TRBJ1-1, with D hard to call. CDR1 and CDR2 (germline): SGHTS, YDEGEE. V was shortened by 1 base and J by 5 bases, with 9 bases between the two germline ends. This CDR3 region has 13 residues. The CDR3 reads CASSLMEGTEAFF. The CDR3 DNA sequence: TGTGCCAGCAGCTTGATGGAGGGAACTGAAGCTTTCTTT. Supplemented by reference TRBV5-8 and TRBJ1-1, the full variable domain reads EAGVTQSPTHLIKTRGQQATLRCSPISGHTSVYWYQQALGLGLQFLLWYDEGEERNRGNFPPRFSGRQFPNYSSELNVNALELEDSALYLCASSLMEGTEAFFGQGTRLTVV.

The chain couples TRBV6-2 or TRBV6-3 to TRBJ2-1; 8 nucleotides match TRBD2. J lost 2 bases, V lost 4 bases, and 10 bases had no gene match. This CDR3 is 17 amino acids long. The germline V gene has CDR1 MNHEY and CDR2 SVGEGT. The CDR3 is CASSSPIAGIPYNEQFF. CDR3 bases: TGTGCCAGCAGTTCCCCTATAGCGGGGATCCCCTACAATGAGCAGTTCTTC.

This clonotype was found a few times. The chain links TRBV12-3 or TRBV12-4 to TRBJ1-5; 7 nucleotides align to TRBD1. V gave up 8 bases and J gave up 3 bases; unmatched junction bases: 10. CDR3 length: 15 amino acids. The CDR3 here is CASVRSTGINQPQHF. The CDR3 bases are TGTGCCAGCGTCCGGTCGACAGGGATCAATCAGCCCCAGCATTTT.

This clonotype was seen a few times. V gene TRBV5-1 combines with J gene TRBJ2-3; D is uncertain. The CDR3 sequence is 15 residues long. The V and J ends lost 3 bases and 0 bases respectively, with 11 bases between them. CDR1 SGHRS and CDR2 YFSETQ come from the germline V gene. For the CDR3, the DNA is TGCGCCAGCAGCTCTTACAGTACTAGCACAGATACGCAGTATTTT. It translates to CASSSYSTSTDTQYF.

V is TRBV12-5 and J is TRBJ2-1; D possibly uses TRBD1 or TRBD2 (5 bases each). Trimming cost V 6 bases and J 5 bases, with 14 bases left between them. The germline V gene encodes CDR1 LGHNT and CDR2 FRNRAP. The CDR3 covers 14 residues. The CDR3, as DNA: TGTGCTAGTGGGCAGGGACCTATAAACAATGAGCAGTTCTTC. Its translation: CASGQGPINNEQFF. The variable domain in full, completed from reference TRBV12-5 and TRBJ2-1, reads DARVTQTPRHKVTEMGQEVTMRCQPILGHNTVFWYRQTMMQGLELLAYFRNRAPLDDSGMPKDRFSAEMPDATLATLKIQPSEPRDSAVYFCASGQGPINNEQFFGPGTRLTVL.

The chain uses TRBV2 and TRBJ2-7; TRBD2 aligns across 8 bases. The CDR3 is 11 residues long. The ends lost 8 bases at V and 6 bases at J; junction bases unmatched: 3. Germline V gene sequence: CDR1 SNHLY, CDR2 FYNNEI. The CDR3 here is CASPAGGEQYV. The CDR3, as DNA: TGTGCCAGCCCCGCGGGGGGCGAGCAGTACGTC.

This clonotype showed up just a few times. This rearrangement joins TRBV15 to TRBJ2-7; tentatively, D is TRBD1 (5 bases). Trimming cost V 5 bases and J 2 bases, with 25 bases left between them. Germline-derived CDR1 and CDR2 are LNHNV and YYDKDF (reference sequence). CDR3 length: 18 amino acids. The CDR3 is CATSSPRQTAKYPYEQYF. The CDR3 DNA reads TGTGCCACCAGCTCCCCCCGCCAGACAGCTAAGTACCCCTACGAGCAGTACTTC.

This clonotype appeared many times. The chain couples TRBV6-1 to TRBJ2-3, with D perhaps given as TRBD1 or TRBD2 (8 bases each). Trimming took off 1 base at V and 9 bases at J, with 17 bases between the two ends. The germline V gene encodes CDR1 MNHNS and CDR2 SASEGT. This CDR3 is built from 15 residues. Here the CDR3 DNA reads TGTGCCAGCAGTGAAGAGGTAGCGGGGACAGGAACGCAGTATTTT. Its protein is CASSEEVAGTGTQYF.

This clonotype has only a few counts. This sequence joins TRBV4-1 and TRBJ2-7; no clear D. The length of the CDR3 is 14 residues. V lost 0 bases and J lost 3, with 9 bases in between. The germline CDR1 and CDR2 sequences are MGHRA and YSYEKL. The DNA for the CDR3 is TGCGCCAGCAGCCAAGATTACAGTATCTACGAGCAGTACTTC. This sequence encodes CASSQDYSIYEQYF.

This clonotype came up many times. The chain couples TRBV5-1 to TRBJ1-1; TRBD1 matches 7 bases. Per germline, CDR1 SGHRS and CDR2 YFSETQ. This CDR3 spans 14 amino acids. V lost 6 bases to trimming and J lost 7 bases; unmatched junction nucleotides: 12. As DNA, the CDR3 is TGCGCCAGCACCATTGAACAGGGGTTCGGTGAAGCTTTCTTT. It translates to CASTIEQGFGEAFF.

In this sample, this clonotype turned up a few times. The chain uses TRBV4-1 and TRBJ2-5; 7 nucleotides line up with TRBD2. The CDR3 has 12 residues. Germline values: CDR1 MGHRA, CDR2 YSYEKL. V shed 8 bases, J shed 6 bases, and the junction held 6 bases outside the gene matches. The CDR3 sequence is CASGGVGKTQYF. Written as DNA, the CDR3 is TGCGCCAGCGGGGGGGTGGGGAAGACCCAGTACTTC.

This chain uses TRBV20-1 with TRBJ2-3, with a possible D match to TRBD2 (5 bases). The germline V gene has CDR1 DFQATT and CDR2 SNEGSKA (reference sequence). The CDR3 extends over 15 amino acids. The ends were cut back, 3 bases at V and 2 bases at J, with 15 bases in the middle. The CDR3 sequence is CSASADFRITDTQYF. The CDR3 nucleotides are TGCAGTGCTAGTGCGGACTTCAGAATCACAGATACGCAGTATTTT.

Ten or more counts support this clonotype. This rearrangement joins TRBV7-9 to TRBJ1-2; 9 bases are a match to TRBD1. The V gene's germline CDR1 is SEHNR and CDR2 FQNEAQ (reference sequence). The CDR3 extends over 14 amino acids. The J segment lost 3 bases and the V segment lost 4 bases, leaving 3 bases of the junction unmatched. The CDR3 reads CASSSGQGDYGYTF. In nucleotides, the CDR3 is TGTGCCAGCAGCTCGGGACAGGGAGACTATGGCTACACCTTC. Full variable domain (outside the CDR3, taken from reference TRBV7-9 and TRBJ1-2): DTGVSQNPRHKITKRGQNVTFRCDPISEHNRLYWYRQTLGQGPEFLTYFQNEAQLEKSRLLSDRFSAERPKGSFSTLEIQRTEQGDSAMYLCASSSGQGDYGYTFGSGTRLTVV.

This chain links TRBV5-5 with TRBJ1-5, with D perhaps TRBD1 (5 bases). The CDR3 length is 14 residues. V was pared by 0 bases and J by 7 bases, with 11 bases between. Germline V gene sequence: CDR1 SGHKS, CDR2 YYEKEE (reference sequence). CDR3 bases: TGTGCCAGCAGCTTGGGGTCAGGGAGACAGCCCCAGCATTTT. Protein product: CASSLGSGRQPQHF.

This chain uses TRBV28 with TRBJ2-7, with 8 bases matching TRBD2. The germline gives CDR1 MDHEN, CDR2 SYDVKM. Trimming took 2 bases from V and 6 from J; bases not matched to a gene: 3. The CDR3 extends over 13 amino acids. CDR3 DNA sequence: TGTGCCAGCAGTTTAGGAGCGGGGGTCGAGCAGTACTTC. Its translation: CASSLGAGVEQYF.

The rearrangement uses TRBV13 and TRBJ1-4; 11 bases agree with TRBD1. Germline CDR1 and CDR2: PRHDT and FYEKMQ (reference sequence). The J segment lost 7 bases and the V segment lost 2 bases, leaving 6 bases of the junction unmatched. The CDR3 spans 16 residues. The CDR3 nucleotides read TGTGCCAGCAGCTTACACGGGGACAGGGGGAGTGAAAAACTGTTTTTT. Translation gives CASSLHGDRGSEKLFF. The full variable domain, completed using reference TRBV13 and TRBJ1-4, is AAGVIQSPRHLIKEKRETATLKCYPIPRHDTVYWYQQGPGQDPQFLISFYEKMQSDKGSIPDRFSAQQFSDYHSELNMSSLELGDSALYFCASSLHGDRGSEKLFFGSGTQLSVL.

V and J are TRBV27 and TRBJ1-5, with D possibly TRBD1 on 6 matching bases. V lost 9 bases and J 7 bases, leaving 19 bases between the germline ends. CDR1 and CDR2 from the germline V gene are MNHEY and SMNVEV (reference sequence). CDR3 length equals 14 residues. The CDR3 here is CASRAGGVGQPQHF. CDR3 nucleotides: TGTGCCAGTAGGGCGGGGGGCGTCGGGCAGCCCCAGCATTTT.

This clonotype appeared many times. The V call is TRBV9, the J call TRBJ2-3; TRBD2 matches 10 bases. Germline-derived CDR1 and CDR2 are SGDLS and YYNGEE. The CDR3 has 18 amino acids. Trimming at V came to 4 bases and at J to 4 bases, leaving 15 bases not matched to a gene. This CDR3 is CASSSLFELAGNPDTQYF. CDR3 in DNA: TGTGCCAGCAGCTCCCTATTTGAACTAGCGGGAAACCCAGATACGCAGTATTTT.

The chain links TRBV5-1 to TRBJ2-1; 7 nucleotides agree with TRBD1. Germline V CDR1 and CDR2: SGHRS, YFSETQ. The CDR3 consists of 15 residues. Trimming removed 3 bases from V and 1 base from J; junction bases left unmatched: 4. CDR3 in amino acids: CASSSRDSSYNEQFF. Written as DNA, the CDR3 is TGCGCCAGCAGCTCCCGGGACAGTTCCTACAATGAGCAGTTCTTC.

This clonotype was found many times. This rearrangement joins TRBV12-3 or TRBV12-4 to TRBJ2-1, with D possibly TRBD2 on 6 matching bases. This CDR3 is built from 13 residues. V lost 7 bases to trimming and J lost 2 bases, with 9 bases between them. CDR3 residues: CASNSGPYNEQFF. The CDR3 DNA reads TGTGCCAGCAATAGCGGCCCCTACAATGAGCAGTTCTTC.

This clonotype has a count of ten or more. This chain links TRBV4-1 with TRBJ1-1; TRBD1 agrees at 7 bases. Germline V gene data show CDR1 as MGHRA and CDR2 as YSYEKL. There are 16 residues in the CDR3. The V segment lost 0 bases and the J segment 1 base; nucleotides outside the gene matches: 5. CDR3 in DNA: TGCGCCAGCAGCCAAGACCCACAGGGGAGGAACACTGAAGCTTTCTTT. Protein: CASSQDPQGRNTEAFF.

The chain joins TRBV7-9 to TRBJ2-7; either TRBD1 or TRBD2 may supply D (5 bases each). Per germline, CDR1 SEHNR and CDR2 FQNEAQ (reference sequence). The CDR3 loop spans 17 amino acids. Trimming left V 5 bases short and J 9 bases short, with 29 bases between. In DNA form, the CDR3 reads TGTGCCAGCAGCCCCATAACCCCCGGGACGGGGCCATCCGGGCAGTACTTC. Encoded protein: CASSPITPGTGPSGQYF.

This clonotype was seen ten or more times. The gene calls are TRBV27 and TRBJ2-1; unclear D gene. Per germline, CDR1 MNHEY and CDR2 SMNVEV (reference sequence). Between the trimmed V and J ends, which lost 2 bases and 5 bases, there was a span of 13 bases. The CDR3 runs to 15 residues. The CDR3 DNA reads TGTGCCAGCAGTTTAAGTCCCAACCCCCACAATGAGCAGTTCTTC. Encoded protein: CASSLSPNPHNEQFF.

The chain employs TRBV20-1 and TRBJ1-4, with D uncertain. Germline V gene sequence: CDR1 DFQATT, CDR2 SNEGSKA (reference sequence). The CDR3 has 15 residues. V dropped 5 bases and J dropped 8 bases, with 21 bases sitting between them. The CDR3 protein is CSAALLSNRDEKLFF. The CDR3 region has the DNA TGCAGTGCTGCCCTCTTATCCAACCGCGACGAAAAACTGTTTTTT.

This clonotype was seen at least ten times. The chain joins TRBV29-1 to TRBJ2-7; D not resolved. The V gene lost 4 bases and the J gene lost 3 bases, with 7 bases spanning the gap. The CDR3 covers 11 residues. Germline V gene sequence: CDR1 SQVTM, CDR2 ANQGSEA. CDR3 residues: CSVVVSYEQYV. The CDR3 region has the DNA TGCAGCGTTGTTGTCAGCTACGAGCAGTACGTC.

This clonotype was seen only a few times. The V and J genes are TRBV4-1 and TRBJ2-7; either TRBD1 or TRBD2 may supply D (5 bases each). This CDR3 contains 16 residues. The V gene lost 1 base and the J gene lost 0 bases, with 13 bases spanning the gap. Germline-derived CDR1 and CDR2 are MGHRA and YSYEKL. As DNA, the CDR3 is TGCGCCAGCAGCCAAGGCCCCTGGGACGGCTCCTACGAGCAGTACTTC. This sequence encodes CASSQGPWDGSYEQYF.